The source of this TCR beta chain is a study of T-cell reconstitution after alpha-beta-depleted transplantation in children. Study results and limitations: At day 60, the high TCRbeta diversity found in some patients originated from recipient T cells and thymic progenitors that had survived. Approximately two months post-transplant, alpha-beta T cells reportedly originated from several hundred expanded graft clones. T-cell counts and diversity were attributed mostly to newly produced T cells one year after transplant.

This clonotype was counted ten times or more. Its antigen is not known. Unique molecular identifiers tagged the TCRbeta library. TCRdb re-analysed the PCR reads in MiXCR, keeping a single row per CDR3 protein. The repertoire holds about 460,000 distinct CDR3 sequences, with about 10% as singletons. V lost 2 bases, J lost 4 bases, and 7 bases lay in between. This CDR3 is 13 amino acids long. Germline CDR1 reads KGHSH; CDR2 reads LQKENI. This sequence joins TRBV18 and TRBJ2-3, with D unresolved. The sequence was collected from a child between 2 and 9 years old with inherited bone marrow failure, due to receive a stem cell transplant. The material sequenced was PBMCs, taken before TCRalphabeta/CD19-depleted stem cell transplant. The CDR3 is CASSPLRADTQYF. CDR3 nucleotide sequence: TGTGCCAGCTCACCATTACGTGCAGATACGCAGTATTTT.